The 18 T cell receptor beta chains in this list originate from one sample, sequenced in a study of T-cell memory formation after mild COVID-19. One entry per CDR3 protein results from TCRdb running MiXCR on the 5' RACE reads. The data show more than 250,000 distinct CDR3 sequences, approximately 15% seen once. Sample: PBMCs or a T cell subset sorted from them (not recorded which). The receptors come from a man aged 18 to 29 who had mild COVID-19 (a few samples of this study predate the infection). Cell type and time point are not known.

This clonotype was counted between two and nine times. V is TRBV6-1 and J is TRBJ2-2; D gene ambiguous. V lost 11 bases to trimming and J lost 0 bases, with 10 bases between them. The CDR3 is 13 amino acids. Germline V gene data show CDR1 as MNHNS and CDR2 as SASEGT. CDR3 DNA: TGTGCCGGCCGGGCCCCGAACACCGGGGAGCTGTTTTTT. Its translation: CAGRAPNTGELFF.

This clonotype was recorded at least ten times. The chain combines TRBV3-1 with TRBJ1-3; TRBD1 matches at 7 bases. Germline V gene sequence: CDR1 LGHDT, CDR2 YNNKEL (reference sequence). This CDR3 comprises 13 residues. Germline trimming cut 4 bases from V and 4 bases from J; bases unmatched to any gene: 1. CDR3 amino acids: CASSPGQGNTIYF. CDR3 in DNA: TGTGCCAGCAGCCCGGGACAGGGAAACACCATATATTTT.

This clonotype was seen more than once but under ten times. The chain uses TRBV5-1 and TRBJ2-5, with D uncertain. V lost 5 bases and J lost 2, with 7 bases in between. CDR1 SGHRS and CDR2 YFSETQ come from the germline V gene. The length of the CDR3 is 12 residues. Written as DNA, the CDR3 is TGCGCCAGCAGACGTCAGCAAGAGACCCAGTACTTC. It encodes CASRRQQETQYF.

V and J are TRBV28 and TRBJ2-7; maybe TRBD1 (5 bases). The CDR3 covers 15 residues. V dropped 6 bases and J dropped 0 bases, with 15 bases sitting between them. Germline CDR1 is MDHEN and CDR2 is SYDVKM. The CDR3 region has the DNA TGTGCCAGCAGCCCCCAGACAGAGATCTCCTACGAGCAGTACGTC. Its protein is CASSPQTEISYEQYV.

This chain joins TRBV7-9 and TRBJ2-2; D call uncertain. Trimming took 7 bases from V and 1 from J, leaving 7 bases between them. The germline V gene has CDR1 SEHNR and CDR2 FQNEAQ (reference sequence). The CDR3 is 13 amino acids. This chain's CDR3 is CASKAGNTGELFF. DNA for the CDR3: TGTGCCAGCAAAGCCGGGAACACCGGGGAGCTGTTTTTT.

The chain combines TRBV7-9 with TRBJ2-6; D is unresolved. CDR1 is SEHNR and CDR2 is FQNEAQ in the germline V gene (reference sequence). This CDR3 spans 15 amino acids. Trimming left V 2 bases short and J 4 bases short, with 9 bases between. CDR3 DNA: TGTGCCAGCAGCTTACCCCCAGGAGGGGCCAACGTCCTGACTTTC. It codes for CASSLPPGGANVLTF.

This clonotype was counted only a few times. This rearrangement joins TRBV25-1 to TRBJ2-6; D gene ambiguous. CDR3 length equals 19 residues. CDR1 is MGHDK and CDR2 is SYGVNS in the germline V gene. V lost 2 bases to trimming and J lost 0 bases, with 17 bases between them. Written as DNA, the CDR3 is TGTGCCAGCAGTGAAACCACTAAATGGACGCACTCTGGGGCCAACGTCCTGACTTTC. It translates to CASSETTKWTHSGANVLTF.

This clonotype showed up just a few times. The V and J genes are TRBV5-4 and TRBJ2-5, with TRBD1 matching 7 bases. The CDR3 loop spans 12 amino acids. The V and J ends lost 8 bases and 3 bases, in that order; junction bases with no gene match: 4. Germline V CDR1 and CDR2: SGHNT, YYREEE (reference sequence). The chain's CDR3 is CASGQVKETQYF. As DNA, the CDR3 is TGTGCCAGTGGACAGGTAAAAGAGACCCAGTACTTC.

The V gene is TRBV7-2, the J gene TRBJ2-7; 9 positions match TRBD2. V was pared by 3 bases and J by 5 bases, with 8 bases of the junction left unmatched. The CDR3 covers 15 residues. Germline-derived CDR1 and CDR2 are SGHTA and FQGNSA. CDR3 nucleotide sequence: TGTGCCAGCAGCTTCAGCGGGACTAGCAATAACGAGCAGTACTTC. Its translation: CASSFSGTSNNEQYF.

This clonotype was observed a handful of times. The chain carries TRBV29-1 and TRBJ1-1; a possible D gene is TRBD1 (6 bases). This CDR3 has 14 residues. Deletions cut 4 bases from V and 4 bases from J, with 16 bases between. CDR1 and CDR2 from the germline V gene are SQVTM and ANQGSEA. CDR3 region: CSVGYRALGTEAFF. The CDR3, as DNA: TGCAGCGTTGGGTACAGGGCGCTGGGCACTGAAGCTTTCTTT.

The rearrangement uses TRBV6-5 and TRBJ2-5; D call uncertain. Trimming cost V 10 bases and J 4 bases, with 13 bases left between them. The CDR3 is 12 residues long. The germline gives CDR1 MNHEY, CDR2 SVGAGI. The CDR3 bases are TGTGCCACCTCGGGTAGTGGAGAGACCCAGTACTTC. This sequence encodes CATSGSGETQYF.

This clonotype was counted at least ten times. V and J are TRBV21-1 and TRBJ1-1. TRBV21-1 represents a pseudogene. There are 13 residues in the CDR3. CDR3 loop: CASSKLEGTEAFF. The CDR3 bases are TGTGCCAGCAGCAAATTGGAAGGCACTGAAGCTTTCTTT.

The rearrangement links TRBV20-1 to TRBJ2-3; D not certain. Germline loops: CDR1 DFQATT, CDR2 SNEGSKA (reference sequence). CDR3 length: 12 residues. V lost 5 bases, J lost 4 bases, and 10 bases lay in between. Here the CDR3 reads CSALSGPDTQYF. CDR3 bases: TGCAGTGCTTTGTCGGGTCCAGATACGCAGTATTTT.

This clonotype has just a few counts. This chain links TRBV20-1 with TRBJ2-3; 8 bases map to TRBD2. The CDR3 extends over 15 amino acids. Germline V gene lookup returns CDR1 DFQATT and CDR2 SNEGSKA (reference sequence). V dropped 0 bases and J dropped 1; count of bases not matched to a gene: 3. CDR3 in amino acids: CSARETSVGTDTQYF. The CDR3 bases are TGCAGTGCTAGAGAGACTAGCGTGGGCACAGATACGCAGTATTTT.

The CDR3 DNA follows: TGCGCCAGCAGCTTCGGGACAGGGACACTTGAGCAGTACTTC. Its translation is CASSFGTGTLEQYF. V is TRBV5-1 and J is TRBJ2-7; 9 nucleotides agree with TRBD1. Germline CDR1 SGHRS, CDR2 YFSETQ. The CDR3 spans 14 residues. J gave up 7 bases and V 2 bases, and 7 bases lay outside the gene matches.

This clonotype was detected only once. The V gene is TRBV30, the J gene TRBJ2-7; 7 bases map to TRBD2. V was clipped by 2 bases and J by 3 bases; unmatched bases: 4. CDR3 length: 13 amino acids. CDR1 is GTSNPN and CDR2 is SVGIG in the germline V gene (reference sequence). The CDR3 sequence: CAWSRQRGYEQYF. CDR3 coding DNA: TGTGCCTGGAGTAGGCAGCGGGGCTACGAGCAGTACTTC.

Only a few counts were recorded for this clonotype. This sequence joins TRBV9 and TRBJ1-6, with 9 positions matching TRBD1. The junction had 8 bases not matched to a gene; V was cut back by 3 bases and J by 7 bases. The CDR3 loop spans 16 amino acids. Germline V gene sequence: CDR1 SGDLS, CDR2 YYNGEE. The CDR3 sequence is CASSAQRDRVNSPLHF. The DNA for the CDR3 is TGTGCCAGCAGCGCCCAGCGGGACAGGGTCAATTCACCCCTCCACTTT.

The chain recombines TRBV6-6 with TRBJ2-2, with D possibly matching TRBD2 (5 bases). CDR1 MNHNY and CDR2 SVGAGI come from the germline V gene (reference sequence). The CDR3 spans 13 residues. V gave up 5 bases and J gave up 3 bases, with 7 bases separating them. The CDR3 sequence is CASSRRDTGELFF. In DNA, the CDR3 is TGTGCCAGCAGTCGGCGGGACACCGGGGAGCTGTTTTTT.